This TCR beta chain was sequenced during a study of cytomegalovirus exposure and HLA in healthy donors. As regards this clone: Its specificity is not known.

The germline gives CDR1 SEHNR, CDR2 FQNEAQ (reference sequence). The junction had 5 bases not matched to a gene; V was cut back by 1 base and J by 1 base. This CDR3 has 16 amino acids. The PCR had 60 Vbeta and 13 Jbeta primers. Sequenced by immunoSEQ multiplex PCR; TCRdb stores in-frame clones only, minus some. The sample has roughly 80,000 clones, around 85% seen once. Study results and limitations: The study put around 180 TCR beta chains on its list as cytomegalovirus-associated.

This clonotype was sampled from a woman aged 50 to 65 in good health and CMV-seronegative. The sample consisted of PBMCs. This sequence joins TRBV7-9 and TRBJ1-1, with 8 bases aligning to TRBD1. The CDR3 loop reads CASSLGFGTGNTEAFF. The CDR3 DNA reads TGTGCCAGCAGCTTAGGTTTCGGGACAGGGAACACTGAAGCTTTCTTT.